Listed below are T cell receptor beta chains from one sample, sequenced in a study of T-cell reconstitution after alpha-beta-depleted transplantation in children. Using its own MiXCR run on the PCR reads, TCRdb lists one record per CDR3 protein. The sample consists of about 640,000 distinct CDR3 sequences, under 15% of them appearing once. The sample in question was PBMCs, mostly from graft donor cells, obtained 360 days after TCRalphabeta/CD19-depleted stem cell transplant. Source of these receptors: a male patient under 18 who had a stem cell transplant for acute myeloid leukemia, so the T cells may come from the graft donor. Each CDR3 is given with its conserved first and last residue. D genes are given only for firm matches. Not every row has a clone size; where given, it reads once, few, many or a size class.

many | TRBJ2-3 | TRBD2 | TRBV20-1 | TGCAGTGCCATTATACGGGGGGGTAGTACGCAGTATTTT | CSAIIRGGSTQYF
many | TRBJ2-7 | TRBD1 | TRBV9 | TGTGCCAGCAGCCCCTCGGGACAGAGCTCCTACGAGCAGTACTTC | CASSPSGQSSYEQYF
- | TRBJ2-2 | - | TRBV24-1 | TGTGCCACCAGTGACCTTCCTTCGGGGGCGCGAGACACCGGGGAGCTGTTTTTT | CATSDLPSGARDTGELFF
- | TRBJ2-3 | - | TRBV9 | TGTGCCAGCAGCGTAGCTACGGGACAAGCGACTAGCACAGATACGCAGTATTTT | CASSVATGQATSTDTQYF
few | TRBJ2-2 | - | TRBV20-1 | TGCAGTGCTAGAGAAAGGGGGGCGAACACCGGGGAGCTGTTTTTT | CSARERGANTGELFF
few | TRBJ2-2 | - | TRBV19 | TGTGCCAGTAGTATAGTTCCAGGGCTCTACACCGGGGAGCTGTTTTTT | CASSIVPGLYTGELFF
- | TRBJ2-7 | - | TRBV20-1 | - | CSASKASAVLEFPYEQYF
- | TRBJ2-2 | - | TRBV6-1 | TGTGCCAGCAGTCTAAACAGCGGGCTTGCGAACACCGGGGAGCTGTTTTTT | CASSLNSGLANTGELFF
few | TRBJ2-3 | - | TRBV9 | TGTGCCAGCAGCGTAGCCGTGGACAGTCAGGACACAGATACGCAGTATTTT | CASSVAVDSQDTDTQYF
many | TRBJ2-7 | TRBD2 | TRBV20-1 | TGCAGTGCGACTAGCGCATATCCCTACGAGCAGTACTTC | CSATSAYPYEQYF
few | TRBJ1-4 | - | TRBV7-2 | TGTGCCAGCAGCAGGGACCCAACAACTAATGAAAAACTGTTTTTT | CASSRDPTTNEKLFF
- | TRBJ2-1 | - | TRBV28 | TGTGCCAGCAGTACTAGTCCGGGTAGGGTGGGTCGGTTCTTC | CASSTSPGRVGRFF
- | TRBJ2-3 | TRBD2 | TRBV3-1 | TGTGCCAGCAGCTTACGACTAGCTTCTGGAGCAGATACGCAGTATTTT | CASSLRLASGADTQYF
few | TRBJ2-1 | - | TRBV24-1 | TGTGCCGCTTATGAGCAGTTCTTC | CAAYEQFF
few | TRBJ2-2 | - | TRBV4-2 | TGTGCCAGCAGCCAAGAAGGGCAAGGAGAGACCGGGGAGCTGTTTTTT | CASSQEGQGETGELFF
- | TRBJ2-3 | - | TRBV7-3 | TGTGCCAGCAGCTTAAGGGGTGAAACAGATACGCAGTATTTT | CASSLRGETDTQYF
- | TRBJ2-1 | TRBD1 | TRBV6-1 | TGTGCCAGCAGTCGGGGACAGGGGGACTACAATGAGCAGTTCTTC | CASSRGQGDYNEQFF
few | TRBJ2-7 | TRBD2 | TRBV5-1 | TGCGCCAGCAGCTTGGCTAGCGGGAAAGTCTACGAGCAGTACTTC | CASSLASGKVYEQYF
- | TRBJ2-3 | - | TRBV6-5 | TGTGCCAGCAGTTATAACTGGGATACGCAGTATTTT | CASSYNWDTQYF
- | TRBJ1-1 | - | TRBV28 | TGTGCCAGCAGAGACCGGCACACTGAAGCTTTCTTT | CASRDRHTEAFF
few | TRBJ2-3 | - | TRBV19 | TGTGCCAGTAGTATCGGTGCGTCAGATACGCAGTATTTT | CASSIGASDTQYF
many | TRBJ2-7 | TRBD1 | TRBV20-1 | TGCAGTGCTAGGAAACCCGGGACAGGGATCTACGAGCAGTACTTC | CSARKPGTGIYEQYF
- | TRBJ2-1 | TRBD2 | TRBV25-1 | TGTGCCAGCAACCCCGGGCTAGCGGGAGGGAATGAGCAGTTCTTC | CASNPGLAGGNEQFF
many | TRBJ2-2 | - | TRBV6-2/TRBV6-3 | TGTGCCAGCAGTGGGGGAAGTTCCCGGGAGCTGTTTTTT | CASSGGSSRELFF
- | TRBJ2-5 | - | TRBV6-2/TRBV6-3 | TGTGCCAGCAGCCTAGACGCGGGGGAGACCCAGTACTTC | CASSLDAGETQYF
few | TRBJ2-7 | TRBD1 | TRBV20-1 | TGCAGTGCCTACAGGACAGGTTACTACGAGCAGTACTTC | CSAYRTGYYEQYF
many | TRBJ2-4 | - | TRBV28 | TGTGCCAGCAGTTTGGGGCAGGGATTCAAAAACATTCAGTACTTC | CASSLGQGFKNIQYF
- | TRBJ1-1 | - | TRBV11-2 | TGTGCCAGCAGCTTTTCACCCACTTCTGAAACTGAAGCTTTCTTT | CASSFSPTSETEAFF
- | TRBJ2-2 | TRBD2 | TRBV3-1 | TGTGCCAGCAGCCAGGCCGGGACTAGCGGGAGGGGGTACACCGGGGAGCTGTTTTTT | CASSQAGTSGRGYTGELFF
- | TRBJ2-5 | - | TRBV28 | TGTGCCAGCAGTTTAGCCAGGGGAGAAGAGACCCAGTACTTC | CASSLARGEETQYF
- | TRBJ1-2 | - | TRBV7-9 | TGTGCCAGCAGCCCCTTACACGGGGGTTATGGCTACACCTTC | CASSPLHGGYGYTF
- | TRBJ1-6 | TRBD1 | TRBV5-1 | TGCGCCAGCAGCTTGGGACAGGGACAGGCCACCTATAATTCACCCCTCCACTTT | CASSLGQGQATYNSPLHF
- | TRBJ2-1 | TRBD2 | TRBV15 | TGTGCCACCAAATTAGCGGGAGTGAGGAATGAGCAGTTCTTC | CATKLAGVRNEQFF
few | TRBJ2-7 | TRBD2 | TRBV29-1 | TGCAGCGTCCGGGACGGGGGAGGGGAGCAGTACTTC | CSVRDGGGEQYF
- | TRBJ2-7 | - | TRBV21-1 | TGTGCCAGCAGCAAACAGAACGGCTCCTACGAGCAGTACTTC | CASSKQNGSYEQYF
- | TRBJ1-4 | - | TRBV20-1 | TGCAGTGCTTCTATCGACGCTACTAATGAAAAACTGTTTTTT | CSASIDATNEKLFF
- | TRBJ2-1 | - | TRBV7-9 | TGTGCCAGCAGCTTAGGTGGACTCAATGAGCAGTTCTTC | CASSLGGLNEQFF
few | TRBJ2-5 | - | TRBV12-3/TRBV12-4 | TGTGCCAGCCTTTCATCCAACCAAGAGACCCAGTACTTC | CASLSSNQETQYF
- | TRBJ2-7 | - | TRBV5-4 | TGTGCCAGCAGCGGCCACGGAAAACTCTACGAGCAGTACTTC | CASSGHGKLYEQYF
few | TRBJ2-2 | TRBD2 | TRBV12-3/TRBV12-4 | TGTGCCAGCACGGGGACTAGCGATGGTACCGGGGAGCTGTTTTTT | CASTGTSDGTGELFF